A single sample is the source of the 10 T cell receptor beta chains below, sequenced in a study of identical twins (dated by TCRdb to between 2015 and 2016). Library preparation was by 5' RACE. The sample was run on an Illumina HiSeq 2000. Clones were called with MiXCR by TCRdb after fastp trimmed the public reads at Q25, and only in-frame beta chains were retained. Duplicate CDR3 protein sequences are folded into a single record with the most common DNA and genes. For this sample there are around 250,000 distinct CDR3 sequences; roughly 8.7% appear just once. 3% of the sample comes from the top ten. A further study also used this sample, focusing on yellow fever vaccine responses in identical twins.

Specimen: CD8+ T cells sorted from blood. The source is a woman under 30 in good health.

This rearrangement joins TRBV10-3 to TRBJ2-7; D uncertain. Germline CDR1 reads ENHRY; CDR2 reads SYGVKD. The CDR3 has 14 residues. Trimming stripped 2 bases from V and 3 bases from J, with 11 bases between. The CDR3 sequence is CAISEILGSYEQYF. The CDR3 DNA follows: TGTGCCATCAGTGAGATTCTAGGAAGCTACGAGCAGTACTTC.

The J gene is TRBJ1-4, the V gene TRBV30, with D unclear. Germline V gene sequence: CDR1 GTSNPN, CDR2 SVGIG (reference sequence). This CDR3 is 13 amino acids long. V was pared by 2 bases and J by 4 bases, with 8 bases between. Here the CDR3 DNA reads TGTGCCTGGAGTCGGGTCAATAATGAAAAACTGTTTTTT. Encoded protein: CAWSRVNNEKLFF.

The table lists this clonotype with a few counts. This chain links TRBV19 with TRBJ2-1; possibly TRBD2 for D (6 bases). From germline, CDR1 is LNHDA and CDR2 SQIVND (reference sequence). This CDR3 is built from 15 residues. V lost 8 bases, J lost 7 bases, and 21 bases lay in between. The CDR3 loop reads CASPYLGTSFNEQFF. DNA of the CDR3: TGTGCCAGTCCTTACCTTGGGACTTCGTTTAATGAGCAGTTCTTC.

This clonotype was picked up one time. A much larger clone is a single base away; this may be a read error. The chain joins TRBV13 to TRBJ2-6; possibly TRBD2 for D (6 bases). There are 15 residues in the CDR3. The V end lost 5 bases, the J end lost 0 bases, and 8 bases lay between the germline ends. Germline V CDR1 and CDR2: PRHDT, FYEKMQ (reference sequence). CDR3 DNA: TGTGCCAGCAGCCCCGGGGGCTCTGGGGCCAACGTCCTGACTTTC. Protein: CASSPGGSGANVLTF. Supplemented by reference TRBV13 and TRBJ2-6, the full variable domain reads AAGVIQSPRHLIKEKRETATLKCYPIPRHDTVYWYQQGPGQDPQFLISFYEKMQSDKGSIPDRFSAQQFSDYHSELNMSSLELGDSALYFCASSPGGSGANVLTFGAGSRLTVL.

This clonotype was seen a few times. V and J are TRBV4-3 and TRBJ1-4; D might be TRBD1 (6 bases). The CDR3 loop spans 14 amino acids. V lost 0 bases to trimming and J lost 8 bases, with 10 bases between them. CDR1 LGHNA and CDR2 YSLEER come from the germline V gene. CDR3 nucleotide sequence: TGCGCCAGCAGCCAAGAAACAGGGAAAGAAAAACTGTTTTTT. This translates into CASSQETGKEKLFF.

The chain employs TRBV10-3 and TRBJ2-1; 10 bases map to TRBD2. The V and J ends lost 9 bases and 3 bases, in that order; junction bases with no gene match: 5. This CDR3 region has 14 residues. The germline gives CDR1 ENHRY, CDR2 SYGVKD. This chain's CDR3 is CAIRTSGDYNEQFF. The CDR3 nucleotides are TGTGCCATAAGGACTAGCGGTGACTACAATGAGCAGTTCTTC.

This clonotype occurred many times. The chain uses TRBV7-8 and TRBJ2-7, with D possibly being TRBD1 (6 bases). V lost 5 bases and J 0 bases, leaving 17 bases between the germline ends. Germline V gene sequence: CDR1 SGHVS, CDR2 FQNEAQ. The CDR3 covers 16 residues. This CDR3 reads CASSARPGQRSYEQYF. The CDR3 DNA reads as TGTGCCAGCAGCGCCCGACCGGGACAACGCTCCTACGAGCAGTACTTC.

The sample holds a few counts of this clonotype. The CDR3 loop reads CASSSSMSSYNEQFF. The CDR3 region has the DNA TGTGCCAGCAGCTCGTCGATGAGCTCCTACAATGAGCAGTTCTTC. The V call is TRBV7-3, the J call TRBJ2-1; no clear D gene. Germline V gene sequence: CDR1 SGHTA, CDR2 FQGTGA. This CDR3 comprises 15 residues. V gave up 4 bases and J gave up 0 bases, with 10 bases separating them.

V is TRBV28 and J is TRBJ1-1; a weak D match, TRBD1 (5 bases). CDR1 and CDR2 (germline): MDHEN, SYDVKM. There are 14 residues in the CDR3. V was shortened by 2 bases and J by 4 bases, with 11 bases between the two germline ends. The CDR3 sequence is CASSLVRVSTEAFF. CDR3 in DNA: TGTGCCAGCAGTTTAGTCAGGGTGAGCACTGAAGCTTTCTTT.

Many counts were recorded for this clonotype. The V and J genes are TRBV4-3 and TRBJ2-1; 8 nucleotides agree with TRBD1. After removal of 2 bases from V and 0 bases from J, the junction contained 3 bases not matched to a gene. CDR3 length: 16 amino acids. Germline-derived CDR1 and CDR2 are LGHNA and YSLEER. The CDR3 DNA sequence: TGCGCCAGCAGCCAACAAACAGGGGGCTCCTACAATGAGCAGTTCTTC. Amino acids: CASSQQTGGSYNEQFF.